The sequence of this TCR beta chain was determined in a study of shared clonotypes between healthy human individuals. Overall study findings and caveats: In general, naive subsets displayed greater estimated richness than memory subsets did. Some naive CD4 clonotypes, around 4.7%, turned up in common across a handful of donors.

Free of recent acute infections or vaccinations, the donors were healthy HIV-negative adults. Both subsets, CD45RA+ naive and CD45RA-negative memory, were split from the CD4+ cells. On this clone: Its specificity is not known.

Looked up from germline, CDR1 is LNHDA and CDR2 is SQIVND (reference sequence). The CDR3 has 15 residues. With V trimmed by 1 base and J by 10 bases, 6 bases remained unmatched. Profiling relied on immunoSEQ multiplex PCR, and the TCRdb table lists in-frame clones only, not all of them. The sample contains more than 2,000,000 clones, more than 80% of which appear only once. V usage is TRBV19 and J usage is TRBJ1-6, with TRBD1 matching over 8 bases. The TCR sequence derives from a young man in good health. Sequenced: naive CD4+ T cells sorted from blood. This sample's subset: CD45RA+ positively selected. CDR3 sequence: CASSIAGGPRSPLHF. CDR3 in DNA: TGTGCCAGTAGTATAGCAGGGGGCCCGAGGTCACCCCTCCACTTT.